This section outlines one TCR beta chain sequence together with its context. This sample was taken from a study of beta chain features in type 1 diabetes. Study-wide background: The examined sorted cells totaled 107,917,701 across samples.

The authors sorted CD4+ naive, central memory, regulatory and stem cell-like memory cells via CD45RO/CCR7/CD25/CD127/CD95/CD27. Purity (above 98%) was reached by all sorted populations. With 4 bases removed from V and 1 base from J, the gap between germline ends came to 9 bases. Germline lookup yields CDR1 KGHSH and CDR2 LQKENI. This CDR3 is built from 14 residues. Expressed TCRB transcripts were sequenced because the entire RNA isolate underwent reverse transcription. Clones were read by immunoSEQ multiplex PCR, and TCRdb kept only the in-frame ones, dropping some. The table shows hundreds of thousands of clones, with roughly 30% occurring only once.

The receptor was derived from a man between 18 and 29 years old in good health. The sample taken for sequencing was naive CD4+ T cells from blood. The chain has TRBV18 and TRBJ2-3, with TRBD2 as a possible D gene (6 bases). The CDR3 sequence is CASSQLAGTDTQYF. The CDR3 DNA follows: TGTGCCAGCTCACAGTTAGCGGGCACAGATACGCAGTATTTT.